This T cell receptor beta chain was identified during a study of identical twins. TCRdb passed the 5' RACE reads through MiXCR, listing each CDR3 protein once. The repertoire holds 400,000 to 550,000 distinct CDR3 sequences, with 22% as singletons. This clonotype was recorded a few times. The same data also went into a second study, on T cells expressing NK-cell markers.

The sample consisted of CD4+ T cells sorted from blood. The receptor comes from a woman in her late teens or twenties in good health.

The CDR3 loop reads CASTKTGGNYGYTF. The CDR3 nucleotides are TGTGCCAGCACCAAGACAGGGGGCAACTATGGCTACACCTTC. V and J are TRBV12-3 or TRBV12-4 and TRBJ1-2; 10 bases match TRBD1. V was clipped by 7 bases and J by 2 bases; unmatched bases: 4. The CDR3 consists of 14 residues.